The 5 T cell receptor beta chains below come from one sample, sequenced in a study of robustness of blood B and T cell sequencing. cDNA was made with a 5' template-switch oligo adding a universal priming site. Every cDNA molecule received a random 12-nucleotide UMI from the template-switch oligo. Each CDR3 protein is one row after TCRdb ran MiXCR on the PCR reads. This repertoire shows 1,500 to 2,000 distinct CDR3 sequences, 72% found once; its top ten account for approximately 44%. mRNA, not genomic DNA, served as the source for TCR beta repertoires. Sequencing was done on a sample of peripheral blood. All receptors come from a human donor in good health.

A single count supports this clonotype. J is TRBJ2-1 and V is TRBV15, with 7 bases that match TRBD1. This CDR3 contains 12 residues. Per the germline V gene, CDR1 is LNHNV and CDR2 is YYDKDF (reference sequence). V was clipped by 3 bases and J by 10 bases; unmatched bases: 3. The CDR3 sequence: CATSRQTGEQFF. The CDR3 region has the DNA TGTGCCACCAGCAGGCAGACAGGGGAGCAGTTCTTC.

This clonotype was seen a handful of times. The chain joins TRBV11-1 to TRBJ2-1; tentative D call: TRBD1 (6 bases). Germline V gives CDR1 SGHAT, CDR2 FQDESV (reference sequence). The ends were cut back, 1 base at V and 2 bases at J, with 18 bases in the middle. The CDR3 has 18 residues. The CDR3 here is CASSLEDSDLFPYNEQFF. For the CDR3, the DNA is TGTGCCAGCAGCTTAGAGGACAGCGACCTTTTTCCCTACAATGAGCAGTTCTTC.

Judged by abundance, this clonotype is large (0.1 to 1%). The V call is TRBV6-1, the J call TRBJ1-1; perhaps TRBD1 as D (5 bases). Trimming stripped 7 bases from V and 1 base from J, with 19 bases between. The CDR3 consists of 16 residues. Germline values: CDR1 MNHNS, CDR2 SASEGT. CDR3 DNA: TGTGCCAGCAAAGTGTGGCTCTCAGGACAGAACACTGAAGCTTTCTTT. Translated, it gives CASKVWLSGQNTEAFF.

The rearrangement joins TRBV7-6 to TRBJ2-7; the D is unclear. Trimming left V 2 bases short and J 5 bases short, with 10 bases between. The germline V gene encodes CDR1 SGHVS and CDR2 FNYEAQ. The CDR3 spans 13 residues. The CDR3 bases are TGTGCCAGCAGCTTATATTCCGGAAACGAGCAGTACTTC. Residues: CASSLYSGNEQYF.

The rearrangement uses TRBV10-1 and TRBJ1-1; D remains ambiguous. The germline CDR1 and CDR2 sequences are WNHNN and SYGVQD (reference sequence). The V gene lost 0 bases and the J gene lost 4 bases, with 9 bases spanning the gap. CDR3 length: 14 residues. CDR3 region: CASSESSCPTEAFF. CDR3 DNA: TGCGCCAGCAGTGAGTCCTCCTGCCCCACTGAAGCTTTCTTT.